These 5 T cell receptor beta chains were all obtained from the same sample, sequenced in a study of technical replicates of blood from several donors. The method was immunoSEQ multiplex PCR; TCRdb's version includes in-frame clones alone and lacks a portion of them. The sample has over 55,000 clones; just under 97% are singletons. Source material: T cells isolated from PBMCs. These receptors originate from a human donor in good health.

The genes are TRBV4-2 and TRBJ1-2; 9 positions agree with TRBD1. V dropped 1 base and J dropped 5; count of bases not matched to a gene: 2. Germline CDR1 and CDR2: LGHNA and YNFKEQ. This CDR3 region has 14 residues. CDR3 sequence (DNA): TGTGCCAGCAGCCAAGGGACAGGGGAATATGGCTACACCTTC. It encodes CASSQGTGEYGYTF.

This CDR3 is CASSSSSNNSPLHF. In DNA, the CDR3 is TGTGCCAGCAGTTCCTCGAGCAATAATTCACCCCTCCACTTT. This rearrangement joins TRBV27 to TRBJ1-6, with D unresolved. The CDR3 runs 14 residues. The V gene's germline CDR1 is MNHEY and CDR2 SMNVEV (reference sequence). V lost 4 bases and J 5 bases, leaving 9 bases between the germline ends.

The DNA for the CDR3 is TGTGCCAGCAGCCATTACCTAGCGGGAGCACTGAGCTCCTACAATGAGCAGTTCTTC. This sequence encodes CASSHYLAGALSSYNEQFF. This chain joins TRBV14 and TRBJ2-1; TRBD2 aligns across 10 bases. Germline V CDR1 and CDR2: SGHDN, FVKESK. The CDR3 is 19 amino acids. V shed 3 bases, J shed 0 bases, and the junction held 11 bases outside the gene matches. Together with reference TRBV14 and TRBJ2-1, the CDR3 gives the full variable domain: EAGVTQFPSHSVIEKGQTVTLRCDPISGHDNLYWYRRVMGKEIKFLLHFVKESKQDESGMPNNRFLAERTGGTYSTLKVQPAELEDSGVYFCASSHYLAGALSSYNEQFFGPGTRLTVL.

J is TRBJ2-5 and V is TRBV28; perhaps TRBD1 as D (6 bases). This CDR3 is 17 amino acids long. The V gene lost 4 bases and the J gene lost 4 bases, with 22 bases spanning the gap. CDR1 and CDR2 (germline): MDHEN, SYDVKM. The CDR3 sequence is CASSYYPYSGGTETQYF. As DNA, the CDR3 is TGTGCCAGCAGTTACTACCCCTACAGTGGGGGCACAGAGACCCAGTACTTC.

The chain links TRBV2 to TRBJ2-4; 9 nucleotides align to TRBD1. This CDR3 region has 15 residues. The germline gives CDR1 SNHLY, CDR2 FYNNEI. Trimming at V came to 6 bases and at J to 5 bases, leaving 8 bases not matched to a gene. The DNA of the CDR3 is TGTGCCAGCAGGTCCGGGACAGGGAATCAAAACATTCAGTACTTC. Protein: CASRSGTGNQNIQYF.